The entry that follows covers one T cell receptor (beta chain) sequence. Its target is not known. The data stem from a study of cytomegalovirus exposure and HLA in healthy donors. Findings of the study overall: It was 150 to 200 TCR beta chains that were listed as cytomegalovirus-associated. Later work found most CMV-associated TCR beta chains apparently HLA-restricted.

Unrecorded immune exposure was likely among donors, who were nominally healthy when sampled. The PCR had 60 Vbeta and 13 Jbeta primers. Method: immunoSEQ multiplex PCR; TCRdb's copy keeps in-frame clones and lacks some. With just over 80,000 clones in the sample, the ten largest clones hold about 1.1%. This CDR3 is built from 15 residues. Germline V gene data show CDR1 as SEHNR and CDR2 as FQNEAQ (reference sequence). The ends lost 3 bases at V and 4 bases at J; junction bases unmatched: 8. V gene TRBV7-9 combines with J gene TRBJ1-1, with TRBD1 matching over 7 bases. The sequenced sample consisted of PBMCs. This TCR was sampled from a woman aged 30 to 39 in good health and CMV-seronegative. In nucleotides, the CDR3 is TGTGCCAGCAGCTTTGGACCACAGGGGTCCACTGAAGCTTTCTTT. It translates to CASSFGPQGSTEAFF.